These T cell receptor beta chains were read from a single sample in a study of identical twins. Via MiXCR, TCRdb re-called the 5' RACE reads, giving one row per CDR3 protein. The table has approximately 500,000 distinct CDR3 sequences, 24% seen once; the top ten hold around 3%. A further study also used this sample, focusing on T cells expressing NK-cell markers.

The sample was CD4+ T cells sorted from blood. The origin of the receptors is a woman under 30 in good health. Each CDR3 is given with its conserved first and last residue. The D gene is left open where the match is weak. Expanded clones get a size class; other rows say once, few or many, or leave the size out.

DNA | CDR3 | J | V | D | size
TGTGCCAGCAGCCCTGACGGACCAAATACGCAGTATTTT | CASSPDGPNTQYF | TRBJ2-3 | TRBV7-3 | . | .
TGTGCCAGCACCCTGGGCTCGACCACCGGGGAGCTGTTTTTT | CASTLGSTTGELFF | TRBJ2-2 | TRBV7-2 | . | few
TGCAGTGCTGGCCATTACAGGAGCAATCAGCCCCAGCATTTT | CSAGHYRSNQPQHF | TRBJ1-5 | TRBV20-1 | . | few
TGTGCCAGCAGGCTCACGGGGGACCGCACAGATACGCAGTATTTT | CASRLTGDRTDTQYF | TRBJ2-3 | TRBV6-1 | . | few
TGTGCCAGCAGCCCCGGGCCTTCGAACACCGGGGAGCTGTTTTTT | CASSPGPSNTGELFF | TRBJ2-2 | TRBV14 | . | .
TGTGCCAGCAGCTTAGCCCGGACCTCTGGAAACACCATATATTTT | CASSLARTSGNTIYF | TRBJ1-3 | TRBV7-2 | . | few
TGTGCCAGCAGCCTGCAGAACAGGGGGGCCTACAATGAGCAGTTCTTC | CASSLQNRGAYNEQFF | TRBJ2-1 | TRBV4-2 | TRBD1 | few
TGTGCCAGCTCATCAGGGGCGCTGAAGAGTGGACTGTTTTTT | CASSSGALKSGLFF | TRBJ1-4 | TRBV6-1 | . | few
TGCGCCAGCAGCCAAGGCCTGGGGGTACGGGGCGAGCAGTACTTC | CASSQGLGVRGEQYF | TRBJ2-7 | TRBV4-3 | . | .
TGTGCCAGCAAGCTAGGGAATTACGAGCAGTACTTC | CASKLGNYEQYF | TRBJ2-7 | TRBV6-1 | . | few
TGCGCCAGCAGCGGAGTTAGCGGGAGCACAGATACGCAGTATTTT | CASSGVSGSTDTQYF | TRBJ2-3 | TRBV5-1 | TRBD2 | few